The 19 T cell receptor beta chains below come from one sample, sequenced in a study of tumor-infiltrating lymphocytes in primary liver carcinoma. Unsorted whole blood supplied the blood RNA, and germline DNA was isolated too. The template, roughly 0.45 ug total RNA, yielded TCR beta cDNA made with a constant-region primer. Modified slightly, ARM-PCR produced TCR beta libraries over three nested multiplex PCR rounds. Both of the initial two PCR rounds ran for 10 cycles and employed TRBV1-TRBV30 forward primers alongside a C-beta reverse primer. TCRdb called the multiplex PCR reads again in MiXCR, with one record for every CDR3 protein. The sample lists approximately 330,000 distinct CDR3 sequences, less than 65% occurring once. What was sequenced was peripheral blood. These receptors were obtained from a man aged 35-49 years with primary liver carcinoma and hepatitis B virus infection.

For this clonotype: Relative to the germline gene, one junction end is altered; a read error may explain this. This rearrangement joins TRBV11-2 to TRBJ2-5, with D unclear. This CDR3 comprises 14 residues. Germline lookup yields CDR1 SGHAT and CDR2 FQNNGV. This CDR3 reads CASSFGVNQETRYF. In nucleotides, the CDR3 is TGCGCCAGCAGCTTTGGAGTGAACCAAGAGACCCGGTACTTC.

V usage is TRBV11-2 and J usage is TRBJ2-1; 9 bases fit TRBD2. The germline gives CDR1 SGHAT, CDR2 FQNNGV. The CDR3 loop spans 16 amino acids. The V and J ends lost 5 bases and 2 bases, in that order; junction bases with no gene match: 7. In DNA, the CDR3 is TGTGCCAGCAGCACCGTAGCGGGAGCTCCCTACAATGAGCAGTTCTTC. Protein: CASSTVAGAPYNEQFF.

In regard to this clonotype: Its ends do not fully match the called genes, so a read error is possible. The chain couples TRBV11-2 to TRBJ2-1; either TRBD1 or TRBD2 may supply D (5 bases each). This CDR3 contains 17 residues. Germline V gene sequence: CDR1 SGHAT, CDR2 FQNNGV. CDR3 sequence (DNA): TGTGTCAGCAGCTCCAGACCGAGAGGGGCAATCTACAATGAGCAGTTCTTC. Translated: CVSSSRPRGAIYNEQFF.

Of note for this clonotype: A single base separates this from a much larger clone, so it may be a read error. The chain recombines TRBV4-1 with TRBJ2-3; TRBD1 matches 7 bases. Germline V gene lookup returns CDR1 MGHRA and CDR2 YSYEKL. This CDR3 contains 14 residues. The CDR3 reads CASSQRQGTDRQYF. In DNA, the CDR3 is TGCGCCAGCAGCCAGAGACAGGGCACAGATAGGCAGTATTTT.

The chain recombines TRBV5-1 with TRBJ2-1; D may be TRBD1 (5 bases). The germline V and J ends were trimmed by 5 bases and 2 bases, with 11 bases remaining between them. Germline CDR1 SGHRS, CDR2 YFSETQ. This CDR3 has 14 residues. The DNA of the CDR3 is TGCGCCAGCAGGACTGGGGCGGCCTACAATGAGCAGTTCTTC. As protein: CASRTGAAYNEQFF.

This clonotype was counted between two and nine times. The chain links TRBV29-1 to TRBJ2-5, with 11 bases lining up with TRBD2. Germline V gene data show CDR1 as SQVTM and CDR2 as ANQGSEA. V shed 7 bases and J 4 bases; nucleotides not matched to a gene: 5. The CDR3 has 13 residues. The CDR3 DNA follows: TGCAGCGCCCTAACTAGCGGGAGAGAGACCCAGTACTTC. As protein: CSALTSGRETQYF.

Concerning this clonotype: The germline gene is not matched at one end of the junction; a read error may be the cause. The chain uses TRBV9 and TRBJ2-5, with 9 bases identical to TRBD2. Looked up from germline, CDR1 is SGDLS and CDR2 is YYNGEE. The CDR3 length is 16 residues. CDR3 nucleotide sequence: TGTGCCACCAGCGGGGGGAGCGGGGGGATTCAAGAGACCCAGTACTTC. The encoded protein is CATSGGSGGIQETQYF. Supplemented by reference TRBV9 and TRBJ2-5, the full variable domain reads DSGVTQTPKHLITATGQRVTLRCSPRSGDLSVYWYQQSLDQGLQFLIQYYNGEERAKGNILERFSAQQFPDLHSELNLSSLELGDSALYFCATSGGSGGIQETQYFGPGTRLLVL.

The chain employs TRBV5-4 and TRBJ2-7; D possibly matches TRBD1 or TRBD2 (6 bases each). From germline, CDR1 is SGHNT and CDR2 YYREEE (reference sequence). The V gene lost 0 bases and the J gene lost 3 bases, with 13 bases spanning the gap. The CDR3 is 15 amino acids. The CDR3 coding sequence is TGTGCCAGCAGCTTGGGCGGGACAATCTGCTACGAGCAGTACTTC. Translating gives CASSLGGTICYEQYF. Based on the CDR3 plus reference TRBV5-4 and TRBJ2-7, the full variable domain is ETGVTQSPTHLIKTRGQQVTLRCSSQSGHNTVSWYQQALGQGPQFIFQYYREEENGRGNFPPRFSGLQFPNYSSELNVNALELDDSALYLCASSLGGTICYEQYFGPGTRLTVT.

This clonotype was seen once. The chain has TRBV29-1 and TRBJ2-5; the D is unclear. V lost 5 bases and J 5 bases, leaving 15 bases between the germline ends. The CDR3 runs to 13 residues. Looked up from germline, CDR1 is SQVTM and CDR2 is ANQGSEA. The CDR3 loop is CSVRRHLQETQYF. In nucleotides, the CDR3 is TGCAGCGTTAGAAGGCACCTCCAGGAGACCCAGTACTTC.

At least ten counts were recorded for this clonotype. The V gene is TRBV6-5, the J gene TRBJ2-1; 12 nucleotides line up with TRBD2. The CDR3 totals 16 residues. Germline CDR1 is MNHEY and CDR2 is SVGAGI. V was clipped by 6 bases and J by 3 bases; unmatched bases: 6. The CDR3 loop is CASSRLAGAHYNEQFF. The CDR3 DNA reads as TGTGCCAGCAGCAGACTAGCGGGAGCGCACTACAATGAGCAGTTCTTC.

Ten or more counts support this clonotype. V and J are TRBV12-3 or TRBV12-4 and TRBJ2-5; 9 positions match TRBD2. J was trimmed by 3 bases and V by 5 bases; bases with no gene match: 10. The CDR3 totals 16 residues. CDR3 in DNA: TGTGCCAGCAGTCCACTGGGGCGGGAGGGAAAAGAGACCCAGTACTTC. Translation: CASSPLGREGKETQYF.

J is TRBJ2-1 and V is TRBV9; TRBD1 matches at 7 bases. Per germline, CDR1 SGDLS and CDR2 YYNGEE. J was trimmed by 6 bases and V by 4 bases; bases with no gene match: 7. There are 14 residues in the CDR3. The CDR3 sequence: CASSLSPGGNEQFF. CDR3 DNA: TGTGCCAGCAGCCTCTCCCCAGGGGGCAATGAGCAGTTCTTC.

As regards this clonotype: A clone one base away is much larger, so this may be a read error. This chain uses TRBV4-3 with TRBJ1-4; possible D gene TRBD1, 5 bases. CDR1 LGHNA and CDR2 YSLEER come from the germline V gene. V was trimmed by 1 base and J by 3 bases, leaving 18 bases between them. This CDR3 has 18 amino acids. CDR3 DNA: TGCGCCAGCAGCCAAGCTCCATCGGGCGGGACGCCTAATGAAAAACTGTTTTTT. Residues: CASSQAPSGGTPNEKLFF.

This clonotype has a count of ten or more. J is TRBJ2-1 and V is TRBV4-2, with D perhaps matching TRBD2 (6 bases). Germline loops: CDR1 LGHNA, CDR2 YNFKEQ. The V end lost 4 bases, the J end lost 7 bases, and 20 bases lay between the germline ends. The CDR3 runs 16 residues. The CDR3: CASSLTRGTSPNEQFF. The CDR3 nucleotides read TGTGCCAGCAGCCTCACACGCGGGACTTCCCCTAATGAGCAGTTCTTC.

Worth noting for this clonotype: This clone may be a read error of a much larger clone one base away. The rearrangement uses TRBV6-2 or TRBV6-3 and TRBJ1-4; tentatively, D is TRBD1 (5 bases). The germline V gene has CDR1 MNHEY and CDR2 SVGEGT. With 4 bases removed from V and 11 bases from J, the gap between germline ends came to 23 bases. This CDR3 region has 16 residues. The CDR3 sequence is CASSSPRGAHARKLFF. The CDR3 DNA reads TGTGCCAGCAGTTCTCCTCGAGGGGCCCACGCTCGGAAACTGTTTTTT.

Turning to this clonotype: A much larger clone differs from this one at a single base, so this may be a read error. V usage is TRBV6-1 and J usage is TRBJ2-7, with 10 nucleotides matching TRBD2. CDR3 length: 13 residues. Germline CDR1 is MNHNS and CDR2 is SASEGT. CDR3 coding DNA: TGTACCAGCGGGGGGGAATACTCCTACGAGCAGTACTTC. Protein: CTSGGEYSYEQYF.

In this sample, this clonotype turned up once. The conserved phenylalanine or tryptophan normally closing the CDR3 is absent here, so this likely arose from a read error. The V gene is TRBV10-3, the J gene TRBJ1-2; TRBD1 is a possible D gene (5 bases). The CDR3 length is 15 residues. The germline V gene encodes CDR1 ENHRY and CDR2 SYGVKD. In DNA, the CDR3 is TGTACCATCAGTGACCCTGTTCAGGGAACCGGCGGCTACACCTTA. Its protein product is CTISDPVQGTGGYTL.

This clonotype was found a few times. This chain joins TRBV6-1 and TRBJ1-5; D not resolved. CDR1 MNHNS and CDR2 SASEGT come from the germline V gene. This CDR3 spans 16 amino acids. V lost 1 base and J 2 bases, leaving 12 bases between the germline ends. Here the CDR3 DNA reads TGTGCCAGCAGTGAAGATAGTGGGGTTGGCAATCAGCCCCAGCATTTT. Protein product: CASSEDSGVGNQPQHF.

V and J are TRBV7-8 and TRBJ1-4, with 8 bases that match TRBD1. Per the germline V gene, CDR1 is SGHVS and CDR2 is FQNEAQ. Trimming at V came to 9 bases and at J to 5 bases, leaving 11 bases not matched to a gene. The CDR3 consists of 15 residues. CDR3 bases: TGTGCCAGAAGCCCCCTACAGGGGGAGAATGAAAAACTGTTTTTT. This translates into CARSPLQGENEKLFF.